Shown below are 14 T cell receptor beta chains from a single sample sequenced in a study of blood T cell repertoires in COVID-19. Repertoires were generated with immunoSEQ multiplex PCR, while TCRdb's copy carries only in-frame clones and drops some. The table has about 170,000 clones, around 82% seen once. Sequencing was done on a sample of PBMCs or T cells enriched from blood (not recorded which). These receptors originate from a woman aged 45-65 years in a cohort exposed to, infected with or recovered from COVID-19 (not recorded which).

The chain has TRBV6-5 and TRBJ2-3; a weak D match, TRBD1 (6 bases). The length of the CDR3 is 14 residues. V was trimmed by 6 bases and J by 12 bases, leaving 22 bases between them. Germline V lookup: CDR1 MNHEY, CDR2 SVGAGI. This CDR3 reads CASSPTAGTMTQYF. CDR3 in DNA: TGTGCCAGCAGCCCCACTGCCGGGACAATGACCCAGTATTTT.

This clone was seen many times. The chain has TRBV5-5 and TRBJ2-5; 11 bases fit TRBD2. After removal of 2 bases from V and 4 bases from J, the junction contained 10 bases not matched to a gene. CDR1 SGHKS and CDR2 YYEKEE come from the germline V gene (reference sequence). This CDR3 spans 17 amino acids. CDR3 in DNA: TGTGCCAGCAGCTTAAGTAGCGGGGGGGCCTCTGGAGAGACCCAGTACTTC. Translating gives CASSLSSGGASGETQYF.

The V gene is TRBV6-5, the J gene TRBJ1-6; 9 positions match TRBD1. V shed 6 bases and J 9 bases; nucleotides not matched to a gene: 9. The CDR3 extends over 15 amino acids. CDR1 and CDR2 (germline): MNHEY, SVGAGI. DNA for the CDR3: TGTGCCAGCAGAGGAACCGGGACAGGGATTTCACCCCTCCACTTT. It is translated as CASRGTGTGISPLHF.

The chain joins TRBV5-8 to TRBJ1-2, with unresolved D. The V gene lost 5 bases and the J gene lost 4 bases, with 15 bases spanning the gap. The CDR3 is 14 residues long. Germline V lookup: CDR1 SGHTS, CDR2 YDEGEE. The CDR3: CASSFLTGIYGYTF. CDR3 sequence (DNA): TGTGCCAGCAGTTTCTTGACGGGGATCTATGGCTACACCTTC.

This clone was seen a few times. The CDR3 coding sequence is TGTGCCAGCAGCTTGGGCCCCGTTCTAGCGGGGGGGTCCTACGAGCAGTACTTC. It specifies CASSLGPVLAGGSYEQYF. The rearrangement links TRBV13 to TRBJ2-7; 12 nucleotides match TRBD2. The CDR3 has 18 residues. Trimming removed 3 bases from V and 1 base from J; junction bases left unmatched: 10. Germline lookup yields CDR1 PRHDT and CDR2 FYEKMQ (reference sequence).

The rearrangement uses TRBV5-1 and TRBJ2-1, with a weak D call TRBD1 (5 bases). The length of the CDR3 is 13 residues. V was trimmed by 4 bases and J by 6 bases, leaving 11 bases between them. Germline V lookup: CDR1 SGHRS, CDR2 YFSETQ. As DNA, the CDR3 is TGCGCCAGCAGCATAGTGACAGTCAATGAGCAGTTCTTC. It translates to CASSIVTVNEQFF.

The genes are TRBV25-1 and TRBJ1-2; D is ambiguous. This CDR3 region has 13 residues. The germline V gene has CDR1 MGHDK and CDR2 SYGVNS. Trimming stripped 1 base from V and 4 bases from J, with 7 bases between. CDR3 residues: CASSEFVSYGYTF. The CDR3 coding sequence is TGTGCCAGCAGTGAATTTGTGAGCTATGGCTACACCTTC.

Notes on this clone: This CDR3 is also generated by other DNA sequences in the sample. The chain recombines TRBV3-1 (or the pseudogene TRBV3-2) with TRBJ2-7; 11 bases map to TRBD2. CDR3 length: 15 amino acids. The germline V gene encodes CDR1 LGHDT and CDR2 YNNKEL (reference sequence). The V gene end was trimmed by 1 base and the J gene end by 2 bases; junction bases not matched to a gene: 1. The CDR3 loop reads CASSQGLAGTYEQYF. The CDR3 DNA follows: TGTGCCAGCAGCCAAGGACTAGCGGGAACCTACGAGCAGTACTTC.

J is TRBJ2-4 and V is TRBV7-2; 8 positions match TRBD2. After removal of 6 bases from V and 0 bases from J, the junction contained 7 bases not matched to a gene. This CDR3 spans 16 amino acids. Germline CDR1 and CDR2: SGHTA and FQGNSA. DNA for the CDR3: TGTGCCAGCAGTTTAACTAGCGGAATAGCCAAAAACATTCAGTACTTC. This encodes CASSLTSGIAKNIQYF. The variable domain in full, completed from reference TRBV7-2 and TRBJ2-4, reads GAGVSQSPSNKVTEKGKDVELRCDPISGHTALYWYRQSLGQGLEFLIYFQGNSAPDKSGLPSDRFSAERTGGSVSTLTIQRTQQEDSAVYLCASSLTSGIAKNIQYFGAGTRLSVL.

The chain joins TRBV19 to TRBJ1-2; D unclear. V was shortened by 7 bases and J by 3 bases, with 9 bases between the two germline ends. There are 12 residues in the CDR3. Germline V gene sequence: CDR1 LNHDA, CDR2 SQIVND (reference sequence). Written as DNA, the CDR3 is TGTGCCAGTACGGCGGAGCACTATGGCTACACCTTC. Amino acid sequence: CASTAEHYGYTF. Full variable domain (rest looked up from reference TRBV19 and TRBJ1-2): DGGITQSPKYLFRKEGQNVTLSCEQNLNHDAMYWYRQDPGQGLRLIYYSQIVNDFQKGDIAEGYSVSREKKESFPLTVTSAQKNPTAFYLCASTAEHYGYTFGSGTRLTVV.

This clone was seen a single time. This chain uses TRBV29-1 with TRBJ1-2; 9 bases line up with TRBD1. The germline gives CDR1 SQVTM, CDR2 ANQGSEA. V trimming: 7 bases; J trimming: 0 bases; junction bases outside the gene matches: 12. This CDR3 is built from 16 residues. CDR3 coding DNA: TGCAGCGCCACAGGCACAGGGGGCGAAGCTAACTATGGCTACACCTTC. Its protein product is CSATGTGGEANYGYTF.

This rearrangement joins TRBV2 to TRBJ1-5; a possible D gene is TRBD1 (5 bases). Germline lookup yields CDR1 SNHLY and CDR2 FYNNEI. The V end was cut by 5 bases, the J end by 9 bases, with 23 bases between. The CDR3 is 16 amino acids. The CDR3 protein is CASSPRSGPVQGPQHF. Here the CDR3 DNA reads TGTGCCAGCAGTCCCCGCTCAGGGCCCGTCCAAGGGCCCCAGCATTTT.

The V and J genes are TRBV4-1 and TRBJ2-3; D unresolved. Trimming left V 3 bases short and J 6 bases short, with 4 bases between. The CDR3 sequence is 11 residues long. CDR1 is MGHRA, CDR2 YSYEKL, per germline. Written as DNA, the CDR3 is TGCGCCAGCAGCCATTCGGATACGCAGTATTTT. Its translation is CASSHSDTQYF.

CDR3 sequence: CASSTSPDGYNEQFF. CDR3 coding DNA: TGTGCCAGCAGCACCTCGCCTGACGGGTACAATGAGCAGTTCTTC. V is TRBV9 and J is TRBJ2-1; unclear D gene. This CDR3 has 15 residues. Germline loops: CDR1 SGDLS, CDR2 YYNGEE. V gave up 4 bases and J gave up 4 bases, with 15 bases separating them.